The 18 T cell receptor beta chains below all came from one sample that was sequenced in a study of blood T cell repertoires in COVID-19 (dated by TCRdb to 2018 to 2021). Library generation was performed with the immunoSEQ multiplex PCR assay. The source is immuneACCESS, and TCRdb retained only in-frame sequences with V and J called. Part of the clones is not carried over; for the studies checked, unresolved V genes explain less than half of this, and the remainder is unexplained. This sample gives approximately 300,000 clones in total; 85% to 90% of them show up just once. The ten top clones hold about 3.9% of the sample. Specimen: peripheral blood. The receptors stem from a woman in her 50s with active or convalescent COVID-19.

V and J are TRBV28 and TRBJ2-1; 13 nucleotides align to TRBD2. This CDR3 is built from 16 residues. The trim removed 6 bases at V and 0 bases at J, leaving 2 bases unmatched. Per germline, CDR1 MDHEN and CDR2 SYDVKM. The DNA for the CDR3 is TGTGCCAGCAGGGGACTAGCGGGGAGCTCCTACAATGAGCAGTTCTTC. Amino acids: CASRGLAGSSYNEQFF.

V usage is TRBV5-5 and J usage is TRBJ2-7; 12 nucleotides align to TRBD1. Germline CDR1 is SGHKS and CDR2 is YYEKEE (reference sequence). There are 14 residues in the CDR3. The ends lost 4 bases at V and 4 bases at J; junction bases unmatched: 3. The CDR3 loop is CASSPGQGAYEQYF. The CDR3 nucleotides are TGTGCCAGCAGCCCGGGACAGGGGGCATACGAGCAGTACTTC.

The chain uses TRBV5-1 and TRBJ2-2; 14 nucleotides line up with TRBD2. This CDR3 contains 17 residues. Trimming took 4 bases from V and 4 from J; bases not matched to a gene: 6. CDR1 and CDR2 (germline): SGHRS, YFSETQ. DNA for the CDR3: TGCGCCAGCAGCCGGGGACTAGCGGGGGAGAGCACCGGGGAGCTGTTTTTT. This translates into CASSRGLAGESTGELFF.

This clone was picked up one time. This chain connects TRBV7-6 to TRBJ2-3; 8 positions agree with TRBD2. In germline, CDR1 is SGHVS, CDR2 FNYEAQ. The CDR3 is 16 residues long. Trimming cost V 5 bases and J 0 bases; bases outside gene matches: 7. The DNA for the CDR3 is TGTGCCAGCAGCCTAAGCGGGGGAGTGAGCACAGATACGCAGTATTTT. Its protein is CASSLSGGVSTDTQYF.

The table lists this clone with a count of one. This sequence joins TRBV11-2 and TRBJ1-4, with D unresolved. This CDR3 contains 15 residues. Trimming took 1 base from V and 6 from J, leaving 12 bases between them. Germline V CDR1 and CDR2: SGHAT, FQNNGV. CDR3 bases: TGTGCCAGCAGCTTAGGTGCCAGTTGGTATGAAAAACTGTTTTTT. Encoded protein: CASSLGASWYEKLFF.

The chain joins TRBV18 to TRBJ1-4; D is possibly TRBD1 (6 bases). CDR3 size: 13 residues. V gave up 6 bases and J gave up 6 bases, with 11 bases separating them. From germline, CDR1 is KGHSH and CDR2 LQKENI. The CDR3 region is CASSQNRDEKLFF. DNA for the CDR3: TGTGCCAGCTCGCAAAACAGGGATGAAAAACTGTTTTTT.

J is TRBJ1-1 and V is TRBV6-2 or TRBV6-3, with D possibly TRBD1 on 6 matching bases. The germline V gene encodes CDR1 MNHEY and CDR2 SVGEGT. V was shortened by 2 bases and J by 4 bases, with 14 bases between the two germline ends. CDR3 size: 15 residues. This CDR3 reads CASSYGHRAITEAFF. The CDR3 nucleotides read TGTGCCAGCAGTTACGGTCACAGGGCGATCACTGAAGCTTTCTTT.

The CDR3: CASSLRLAGAGGQFF. CDR3 nucleotide sequence: TGCGCCAGCAGCTTGAGACTAGCGGGAGCCGGGGGGCAGTTCTTC. The chain is built from TRBV5-1 and TRBJ2-1; the match to TRBD2 covers 12 bases. J was trimmed by 12 bases and V by 1 base; bases with no gene match: 8. Germline assignment: CDR1 SGHRS and CDR2 YFSETQ. The CDR3 consists of 15 residues. The whole variable domain, filled in from reference TRBV5-1 and TRBJ2-1, reads KAGVTQTPRYLIKTRGQQVTLSCSPISGHRSVSWYQQTPGQGLQFLFEYFSETQRNKGNFPGRFSGRQFSNSRSEMNVSTLELGDSALYLCASSLRLAGAGGQFFGPGTRLTVL.

V usage is TRBV15 and J usage is TRBJ2-5; D possibly corresponds to TRBD2 (5 bases). The V and J ends lost 2 bases and 5 bases respectively, with 12 bases between them. Germline CDR1 and CDR2: LNHNV and YYDKDF (reference sequence). CDR3 length equals 14 residues. The CDR3 DNA is TGTGCCACCAGCAGATTTAATAGGGAGGAGACCCAGTACTTC. Its translation is CATSRFNREETQYF.

The chain links TRBV19 to TRBJ1-1; 7 bases are shared with TRBD1. The CDR3 sequence is 15 residues long. Germline values: CDR1 LNHDA, CDR2 SQIVND (reference sequence). V shed 6 bases, J shed 6 bases, and the junction held 13 bases outside the gene matches. The DNA for the CDR3 is TGTGCCAGTAGGACAAGGGGACAGACTCCTCCTGAAGCTTTCTTT. Translation gives CASRTRGQTPPEAFF.

The J gene is TRBJ2-7, the V gene TRBV19, with TRBD2 matching 9 bases. Germline CDR1 and CDR2: LNHDA and SQIVND (reference sequence). The CDR3 is made up of 16 amino acids. The junction had 15 bases not matched to a gene; V was cut back by 11 bases and J by 1 base. In nucleotides, the CDR3 is TGTGCCTCCCTAGCCGGGTCTAGCGGGGCTTCCTACGAGCAGTACTTC. Protein product: CASLAGSSGASYEQYF. The full variable domain, its missing parts supplied by reference TRBV19 and TRBJ2-7, is DGGITQSPKYLFRKEGQNVTLSCEQNLNHDAMYWYRQDPGQGLRLIYYSQIVNDFQKGDIAEGYSVSREKKESFPLTVTSAQKNPTAFYLCASLAGSSGASYEQYFGPGTRLTVT.

The rearrangement uses TRBV27 and TRBJ1-1; perhaps TRBD1 as D (6 bases). V shed 6 bases and J shed 2 bases, with 13 bases lying between them. Germline CDR1 and CDR2: MNHEY and SMNVEV (reference sequence). This CDR3 spans 14 amino acids. The CDR3: CASRPGQANTEAFF. The CDR3 nucleotides read TGTGCCAGCAGACCGGGACAAGCAAACACTGAAGCTTTCTTT.

The genes are TRBV11-1 and TRBJ2-3; the D is unclear. Germline CDR1 reads SGHAT; CDR2 reads FQDESV (reference sequence). Deletions cut 3 bases from V and 6 bases from J, with 7 bases between. The CDR3 runs to 12 residues. The chain's CDR3 is CASSFLRDTQYF. CDR3 DNA sequence: TGTGCCAGCAGCTTCCTCAGGGATACGCAGTATTTT. The full variable domain, with the rest looked up from reference TRBV11-1 and TRBJ2-3, is EAEVAQSPRYKITEKSQAVAFWCDPISGHATLYWYRQILGQGPELLVQFQDESVVDDSQLPKDRFSAERLKGVDSTLKIQPAELGDSAMYLCASSFLRDTQYFGPGTRLTVL.

This clone was seen once. The gene calls are TRBV6-5 and TRBJ1-3; D gene unclear. V lost 4 bases and J 5 bases, leaving 9 bases between the germline ends. This CDR3 contains 13 residues. Germline V lookup: CDR1 MNHEY, CDR2 SVGAGI. CDR3: CASSFLSRNTIYF. The CDR3 DNA is TGTGCCAGCAGTTTCCTGAGTCGAAACACCATATATTTT.

J is TRBJ2-7 and V is TRBV2; unclear D gene. Germline CDR1 and CDR2: SNHLY and FYNNEI. V was shortened by 2 bases and J by 3 bases, with 8 bases between the two germline ends. The CDR3 spans 13 residues. The DNA of the CDR3 is TGTGCCAGCAGTGAAACAGTTCTCTACGAGCAGTACTTC. It encodes CASSETVLYEQYF.

This chain uses TRBV4-1 with TRBJ2-1; TRBD2 aligns across 7 bases. J was trimmed by 5 bases and V by 5 bases; bases with no gene match: 12. The CDR3 is 16 residues long. Germline V CDR1 and CDR2: MGHRA, YSYEKL. This CDR3 reads CASSTLGLADDNEQFF. CDR3 nucleotides: TGCGCCAGCAGCACCCTGGGGCTAGCGGACGACAATGAGCAGTTCTTC.

This chain uses TRBV6-5 with TRBJ1-5; D unresolved. The CDR3 consists of 15 residues. Germline assignment: CDR1 MNHEY and CDR2 SVGAGI. The V end was cut by 6 bases, the J end by 0 bases, with 12 bases between. The CDR3 nucleotides read TGTGCCAGCAGGAGGGCCCCAAATAGCAATCAGCCCCAGCATTTT. Protein product: CASRRAPNSNQPQHF.

The chain recombines TRBV2 with TRBJ1-2, with unresolved D. Germline V gene data show CDR1 as SNHLY and CDR2 as FYNNEI. V was clipped by 1 base and J by 2 bases, with 5 bases between them. This CDR3 comprises 13 residues. The CDR3 protein is CASSEDGNYGYTF. In DNA form, the CDR3 reads TGTGCCAGCAGTGAAGACGGGAACTATGGCTACACCTTC.